The rows below give T cell receptor beta chains drawn from one sample of a study of blood T cells in healthy people across ages. TCRdb re-derived calls from the 5' RACE reads in MiXCR, one entry per CDR3 protein. This sample yields over a million distinct CDR3 sequences, of which more than 40% are seen a single time; 18% belongs to the top ten. The sample consisted of blood. Receptors were obtained from a woman aged 55-70 years in good health. Each CDR3 is given with its conserved first and last residue. A D gene is named only where the DNA matches it firmly. The size of a clone is reported for some rows only, either as once, few or many, or as a class for expanded clones.

d_call j_call v_call clone_size cdr3_nt cdr3_aa
. TRBJ1-4 TRBV20-1 . TGCAGTGCATTTGGGACGGTTAATGAAAAACTGTTTTTT CSAFGTVNEKLFF
TRBD2 TRBJ2-5 TRBV7-2 many TGTGCCAGCAGCTTGATCCCTAGCGGGCAAGAGACCCAGTACTTC CASSLIPSGQETQYF
TRBD1 TRBJ2-1 TRBV12-3/TRBV12-4 . TGTGCCAGCAGTCCCCCTGGACAGGTCCCCGTCTACAATGAGCAGTTCTTC CASSPPGQVPVYNEQFF
. TRBJ2-5 TRBV3-1 . TGTGCCAGCAGCCAAGACGATGGGGGCCCAGCTAGACGCTTTGGGCAAGAGACCCAGTACTTC CASSQDDGGPARRFGQETQYF
TRBD1 TRBJ1-6 TRBV6-6 . TGTGCCAGCAGTTTTCTTCCGGGACAGTCCCAATCACCCCTCCACTTT CASSFLPGQSQSPLHF
TRBD1 TRBJ2-7 TRBV5-1 few TGCGCCAGCAGCCCGGACAGGGGCGTCGAGCAGTACTTC CASSPDRGVEQYF
. TRBJ1-2 TRBV5-4 . TGTGCCAGCACCTTCACAGGACGGATTAACTATGGCTACACCTTC CASTFTGRINYGYTF
. TRBJ1-1 TRBV20-1 . TGCAGTGCTAGAGTTCCCGGGACACAGAACACTGAAGCTTTCTTT CSARVPGTQNTEAFF
. TRBJ1-5 TRBV7-9 few TGTGCCAGCAGCAACTCGGGGGCTCCCCAGCATTTT CASSNSGAPQHF
. TRBJ2-7 TRBV20-1 . TGCAGTGCTAGTGGCACTTTGAGCTCCTACGAGCAGTACTTC CSASGTLSSYEQYF
. TRBJ2-1 TRBV24-1 . TGTGCCACCAGTGAAAGTTCAGGTCGCAATGAGCAGTTCTTC CATSESSGRNEQFF
TRBD1 TRBJ1-2 TRBV28 many TGTGCCAGCAGTTCAGCCCAAGCAGGGGGCAATGGCTACACCTTC CASSSAQAGGNGYTF
. TRBJ2-7 TRBV11-2 . TGTGCCAGCAGCTGGGAGGTCTCCTACGAGCAGTACTTC CASSWEVSYEQYF
TRBD1 TRBJ1-2 TRBV20-1 . TGCAGTGCTAGAGGATCCGGGACAGCCTATGGCTACACCTTC CSARGSGTAYGYTF
TRBD2 TRBJ2-4 TRBV20-1 . TGCAGTGCTAGAGATTTGGGACTAGCGGCTGGGCCTCAGTACTTC CSARDLGLAAGPQYF
. TRBJ1-2 TRBV18 . TGTGCCAGCTCACCACAGGATAACTATGGCTACACCTTC CASSPQDNYGYTF
. TRBJ2-7 TRBV5-1 few TGCGCCAGCAGCCCCCGGGACCCAACCTACGAGCAGTACTTC CASSPRDPTYEQYF
TRBD1 TRBJ2-1 TRBV4-2 . TGTGCCAGCAGTCGAGCGGGACAGGGGGCCTATGAGCAGTTCTTC CASSRAGQGAYEQFF
. TRBJ1-1 TRBV3-1 many TGTGCCAGCAAGGGGTCCGCTGAAGCTTTCTTT CASKGSAEAFF
. TRBJ2-5 TRBV5-1 . TGCGCCAGCAGCTTGGCCACGGGACCGCAGGAGACCCAGTACTTC CASSLATGPQETQYF
TRBD2 TRBJ2-3 TRBV29-1 . TGCAGCGTTGAAGGACTAGCGGGAGATGTTGTTCGGGTTACAGATACGCAGTATTTT CSVEGLAGDVVRVTDTQYF
TRBD2 TRBJ2-7 TRBV20-1 once TGCAGTGCTTCCAAAGCGGGAGGGGTCTCCTACGAGCAGTACTTC CSASKAGGVSYEQYF
TRBD1 TRBJ1-6 TRBV25-1 . TGTGCCAGCAGCGGGACAGGGGTGAGGTCACCCCCCCACTTT CASSGTGVRSPPHF
TRBD2 TRBJ2-2 TRBV7-9 . TGTGCCAGCAGCTCTGGGACTAGCGGGAACGCGAACACCGGGGAGCTGTTTTTT CASSSGTSGNANTGELFF
TRBD2 TRBJ2-5 TRBV9 . TGTGCCAGCAGCGTAGGGGTAGCGGGAGGTCAAGAGACCCAGTACTTC CASSVGVAGGQETQYF
TRBD1 TRBJ2-7 TRBV20-1 few TGCAGTGCGAGTCCGGGACAGGGCTACGAGCAGTACTTC CSASPGQGYEQYF
. TRBJ2-6 TRBV19 . TGTGCCAGTAGTATTTGGGGTGATGGGGCCAACGTCCTGACTTTC CASSIWGDGANVLTF
TRBD2 TRBJ2-3 TRBV29-1 . TGCAGCGTTGATTTCACTAGCGGGAGGGGAGGAGATTCGCAGTATTTT CSVDFTSGRGGDSQYF
. TRBJ2-3 TRBV9 . TGTGCCAGCAGCGTAAGTAATGTGCCAGGGACGCAGTATTTT CASSVSNVPGTQYF
. TRBJ2-1 TRBV6-5 . TGTGCCAGCAGTACCGGGACTGTATACAATGAGCAGTTCTTC CASSTGTVYNEQFF
TRBD1 TRBJ1-5 TRBV20-1 . TGCAGTAAGCCGGGACAGGGTAATCAGCCCCAGCATTTT CSKPGQGNQPQHF
TRBD2 TRBJ2-1 TRBV7-9 . TGTGTCAGCAGCTTAGTGCGCGGGAGGGCCATCGGGGAGCAGTTCTTC CVSSLVRGRAIGEQFF
. TRBJ2-3 TRBV6-6 . TGTGCCAGCAGTTACCCAGCCGGGACCTCAGGGGATACGCAGTATTTT CASSYPAGTSGDTQYF
. TRBJ2-3 TRBV11-2 . TGTGCCAGCAGCTCGTCCGTGGGGGACACAGATACGCAGTATTTT CASSSSVGDTDTQYF
. TRBJ2-7 TRBV9 few TGTGCCAGCAGCCTGCAGTCGAGCGGAGGTTTTTACGAGCAGTACTTC CASSLQSSGGFYEQYF
. TRBJ2-7 TRBV28 . TGTGCCAGCAGTTCTATTATCGACAGGATCTCCTACGAGCAGTACTTC CASSSIIDRISYEQYF
. TRBJ2-3 TRBV15 few TGTGCCACCAGCAGAGAAACCGGAACAGATACGCAGTATTTT CATSRETGTDTQYF
. TRBJ2-1 TRBV28 . TGTGCCATCCTTCAAACAGGGATGGATAATAATGAGCAGTTCTTC CAILQTGMDNNEQFF
. TRBJ2-7 TRBV6-6 . TGTGCCATCTTGGCGGGACGGGAGCAGTACTTC CAILAGREQYF
TRBD2 TRBJ2-7 TRBV5-1 few TGCGCCAGCAGCATTGGACTAGCGGGAGCAGGATACGAGCAGTACTTC CASSIGLAGAGYEQYF
TRBD2 TRBJ2-1 TRBV11-2 few TGTGCCAGCAGCTTAGTAGGACTAGCGGGAGTTGAGCAGTTCTTC CASSLVGLAGVEQFF
. TRBJ1-6 TRBV12-3/TRBV12-4 few TGTGCCAGCAGTTCCGCTGGGCTCGGGGTGAGGTCACCCCTCCACTTT CASSSAGLGVRSPLHF
. TRBJ2-1 TRBV10-1 . TGCGCCAGCAGTGAGTACGACAATGAGCAGTTCTTC CASSEYDNEQFF
TRBD2 TRBJ2-1 TRBV5-1 few TGCGCCAGCAGCTTGGACCCTAGCGGGTCCTCCTACAATGAGCAGTTCTTC CASSLDPSGSSYNEQFF
TRBD1 TRBJ1-4 TRBV4-3 . TGCGCCAGCAGCCGAGGACAGGGGTGGGAAAAACTGTTTTTT CASSRGQGWEKLFF
. TRBJ2-3 TRBV5-1 . TGCGCCAGCAGCTTGGTAATGGCAGATACGCAGTATTTT CASSLVMADTQYF
. TRBJ1-1 TRBV4-2 . TGTGCCAGCAGCCAAGGGGAGGGGATGAACACTGAAGCTTTCTTT CASSQGEGMNTEAFF
TRBD2 TRBJ2-7 TRBV3-1 few TGTGCCAGCAGCCAGCCACCAGCGGGAGGTCGAGAGCAGTACTTC CASSQPPAGGREQYF
. TRBJ2-1 TRBV12-3/TRBV12-4 few TGTGCCAGCAGTCCGGGACGCTATCAGTTCTTC CASSPGRYQFF
. TRBJ1-6 TRBV15 . TGTGCCACCAGCCGGGGGAGGTTTTCACCCCTCCACTTT CATSRGRFSPLHF
. TRBJ2-1 TRBV20-1 . TGCAGTGCCCAGGACCTAGACCCCGAGCAGTTCTTC CSAQDLDPEQFF